This T cell receptor (beta chain) was captured in a study of graft-versus-host responses after intestinal transplantation. Study at large: Recipients were given multivisceral, liver-intestinal, or isolated intestinal transplants.

Germline V lookup: CDR1 SGHTS, CDR2 YDEGEE. V was clipped by 0 bases and J by 4 bases, with 5 bases between them. The CDR3 extends over 13 amino acids. Lamina propria and intraepithelial lymphocytes were released by processing graft tissue. Profiling relied on immunoSEQ multiplex PCR, and the TCRdb table lists in-frame clones only, not all of them. The sample lists nearly 15,000 clones, roughly three fifths occurring once. This chain joins TRBV5-8 and TRBJ1-5; D is undetermined. The input for sequencing was ileum tissue, taken 524 days after transplant. This sequence was found in a human patient who received an intestinal transplant, so some T cells may come from the graft donor. CDR3 DNA: TGTGCCAGCAGCTTGGGACTAAATCAGCCCCAGCATTTT. Amino acid sequence: CASSLGLNQPQHF.